This TCR beta chain was sequenced for a study of T cells in Graves' hyperthyroidism and ophthalmopathy. Amplified TCR beta CDR3 regions came from RNA transcripts. The primer set for the first-round RT-PCR of the TCR CDR3 was HTBI. TCRdb re-derived calls from the multiplex PCR reads in MiXCR, one entry per CDR3 protein. The sample contains about 610,000 distinct CDR3 sequences, about half of which appear only once. The CDR3 consists of 14 residues. In germline, CDR1 is MNHNY, CDR2 SVGAGI (reference sequence). Trimming took 7 bases from V and 1 from J, leaving 13 bases between them. This clonotype has at least ten counts.

The material sequenced was peripheral blood or thyroid tissue (not recorded which). The TCR comes from a woman younger than 35 with Graves' hyperthyroidism. The rearrangement joins TRBV6-6 to TRBJ1-2; TRBD1 might be the D (5 bases). The CDR3 region has the DNA TGTGCCAGCAAAGGGGACGGGGATAACTATGGCTACACCTTC. It encodes CASKGDGDNYGYTF.